This is a list of T cell receptor beta chains from one sample in a study of shared clonotypes between healthy human individuals. Repertoires were generated with immunoSEQ multiplex PCR, while TCRdb's copy carries only in-frame clones and drops some. The sample includes roughly 810,000 clones, roughly 96% of them seen just once. Sequencing input: naive CD8+ T cells sorted from blood. All receptors derive from a man aged 30-40 years in good health. Each CDR3 is given with its conserved first and last residue. A D gene is named only where the DNA matches it firmly.

cdr3_length,d_call,v_call,j_call,cdr3_aa
16,TRBD2,TRBV18,TRBJ2-3,CASSPRTSYSTDTQYF
12,-,TRBV25-1,TRBJ1-1,CASKPGNTEAFF
13,-,TRBV13,TRBJ2-1,CASSRDSYNEQFF
15,-,TRBV13,TRBJ1-2,CASSLKLEGPYGYTF
12,-,TRBV4-1,TRBJ1-1,CASSQGATEAFF
14,TRBD2,TRBV27,TRBJ2-7,CASSSTSGRQEQYF
14,-,TRBV4-3,TRBJ2-1,CASSPNGGINEQFF
13,-,TRBV7-9,TRBJ2-7,CASSQDVGGEQYF
16,-,TRBV5-6,TRBJ2-7,CASSPQESAGKHEQYF
15,-,TRBV30,TRBJ1-5,CAWSLGGSSNQPQHF
16,TRBD1,TRBV11-2,TRBJ2-7,CASSPSPGQAPREQYF
16,-,TRBV14,TRBJ2-7,CASSQDKGSRTYEQYF
16,TRBD1,TRBV10-3,TRBJ2-1,CAISDPGQGEYNEQFF
14,TRBD2,TRBV15,TRBJ2-5,CATSTGLARETQYF
13,-,TRBV7-9,TRBJ2-7,CASSLVAGSEQYF
15,-,TRBV5-4,TRBJ1-3,CASSLGQPSGNTIYF
15,-,TRBV5-1,TRBJ1-1,CASSSFGQLNTEAFF
15,TRBD2,TRBV4-1,TRBJ2-1,CASSQEGREGLGQFF
16,TRBD2,TRBV7-9,TRBJ2-1,CASSLVSSGFYNEQFF
16,-,TRBV7-8,TRBJ2-7,CASSLVYSGLSYEQYF
14,TRBD1,TRBV2,TRBJ2-2,CASSRDRESGELFF
14,TRBD2,TRBV10-2,TRBJ2-7,CASGGLAGGDEQYF
14,-,TRBV12-5,TRBJ2-1,CASGHGRKDNEQFF
18,TRBD2,TRBV7-8,TRBJ2-1,CASSLSTGAGGLRDEQFF
15,-,TRBV4-1,TRBJ2-1,CASSQAGGPVGEQFF
11,-,TRBV27,TRBJ2-5,CASVGQETQYF
16,-,TRBV6-6,TRBJ2-7,CASSYGAVGSSDEQYF
13,TRBD2,TRBV13,TRBJ2-7,CASSTREAYEQYF
13,-,TRBV7-9,TRBJ2-3,CASSLETGDTQYF
13,-,TRBV27,TRBJ2-3,CASSLYATDTQYF
14,TRBD1,TRBV27,TRBJ2-7,CASSPGTGGAEQYF
14,-,TRBV6-1,TRBJ2-2,CASSSPLNTGELFF
14,-,TRBV7-9,TRBJ1-4,CASSPTADNEKLFF
12,-,TRBV5-1,TRBJ2-5,CASSLDPGPINF
13,-,TRBV4-1,TRBJ1-5,CASSVQANQPQHF
15,-,TRBV5-4,TRBJ2-3,CASSPRDSPADTQYF
14,-,TRBV11-2,TRBJ1-2,CASSLADSSYGYTF
16,TRBD1,TRBV11-2,TRBJ2-2,CASSFRDRGQPGELFF
15,-,TRBV4-1,TRBJ2-7,CASSQLTSGRYEQYF
16,TRBD2,TRBV27,TRBJ2-7,CASSPRSGTYIYEQYF
14,-,TRBV6-5,TRBJ2-2,CATSPGGVPGELFF
13,-,TRBV13,TRBJ1-4,CASSVGVNEKLFF
19,TRBD2,TRBV7-4,TRBJ2-7,CASSSHQTGLGLASYEQYF
15,TRBD2,TRBV29-1,TRBJ2-7,CSVEEGTSETYEQYF
14,-,TRBV14,TRBJ2-7,CASSQLSSPYEQYF
13,TRBD1,TRBV29-1,TRBJ1-2,CSVRDRSTNGYTF
17,-,TRBV18,TRBJ2-5,CASSPGLGLADQETQYF
13,TRBD1,TRBV29-1,TRBJ1-4,CSAAGTGDEKLFF
14,-,TRBV27,TRBJ2-7,CASSYGRSSYEQYF
16,-,TRBV28,TRBJ2-7,CASSQVSGGAFYEQYF
11,-,TRBV10-1,TRBJ2-1,CASSEYGEQFF
14,-,TRBV9,TRBJ2-3,CASSVEGGTDTQYF